The source of this T cell receptor beta chain is a study of T cells in Graves' hyperthyroidism and ophthalmopathy (dated by TCRdb to between 2019 and 2020). In terms of the full investigation: Peripheral blood was collected at initial diagnosis, before any treatment. After sampling, hyperthyroidism patients received methimazole starting at 30 mg daily, and ophthalmopathy patients received high-dose intravenous methylprednisolone. According to the paper, TCR Vbeta CDR3 sequencing was carried out on 135 peripheral blood samples, which came from around 43 ophthalmopathy, approximately 78 hyperthyroidism and roughly 17 progressor patients. Thyroid tissue and blood T-cell repertoires from more than five Graves' hyperthyroidism patients were also compared in the study. To identify TCR V-J signatures that set the groups apart, the researchers used a discovery cohort of about a hundred patients, made up of 40 to 45 with Graves' ophthalmopathy and 57 with stable Graves' hyperthyroidism. The 100 or so discovery patients were divided at random into training and test sets in a 7:3 ratio. Prospective prediction of ophthalmopathy was tested in an independent validation cohort of under 20 hyperthyroidism patients and some 17 patients who later progressed to ophthalmopathy.

Moderately to severely active disease, a Clinical Activity Score of at least 3, a NOSPECS grade of at least 4, and a duration under 3 months were present in ophthalmopathy patients. Patients with uncontrolled infections, other autoimmune diseases, pregnancy or lactation were excluded. Diagnoses were based on clinical symptoms, serum thyroxine and TRAb, thyroid ultrasound and orbital computed tomography. Ficoll-Paque density gradient centrifugation was used to isolate PBMCs from 10 ml of fresh peripheral blood. Total RNA was extracted using Trizol reagent, and RNA quality was assessed on an Agilent 2100 Bioanalyzer. This clonotype showed up just a few times. This receptor's antigen is unknown. No base qualities exist here, and no much larger clone lies one base off it. The TCR beta CDR3 regions were amplified from RNA transcripts. A first-round RT-PCR of the TCR CDR3 used the HTBI primer set with the Qiagen OneStep RT-PCR kit. A second multiplex PCR round built the libraries, followed by size selection and purification. The libraries were sequenced on an Illumina HiSeq2000 using paired-end 100 bp reads. As for the original processing: SOAPnuke was used to process the raw data, removing reads that contained adapters or uncalled bases, had a mean Phred below 15, or lacked an exact match to the constant primer or identifier. COPE v1.2.5 was used to merge the high-quality paired reads, and each unique nucleotide sequence was defined as a clonotype. MiTCR v1.1 was used to align the clonotypes against IMGT TRBV, TRBD and TRBJ reference segments. The analysis was restricted to V-J combinations with a frequency above 0.0001, which together covered about 99% of the repertoires. A TCS score was defined as the ratio of F50 (clonal expansion) to E x V (chaos), with BLOSUM62-based TCRdist applied between CDR3 peptides within each V-J. Welch's t-statistics and random forest reduced roughly 540 V-J features to 13, which were used in a naive Bayes classifier (R e1071). The public reads were run again by TCRdb, first through fastp at Q25 and then through MiXCR, and only productive beta chains were kept. Each record represents a unique CDR3 protein, reported with the most common genes and DNA among its rows. TCRdb, rather than the study authors, made the V and J calls. In all, the sample holds 600,000 to 650,000 distinct CDR3 sequences, and less than 25% of those were seen once. The ten largest account for roughly a third of the sample.

From cysteine to phenylalanine, the CDR3 is 13 amino acids long. The sequence is cut down to CDR3 DNA, 39 bases in frame from base 1. Trimming at the junction amounts to 8 bases on V and 0 bases on J, and the germline ends lie 11 bases apart. According to the germline V gene (reference sequence), CDR1 reads DFQATT and CDR2 reads SNEGSKA. The research as a whole found: During validation, the model predicted progression to ophthalmopathy a median of approximately 6.5 months ahead of onset, with almost 71% sensitivity and about 72% specificity. Most expanded thyroid clonotypes (frequency above 0.001) were also found in blood, which suggests that blood repertoires may mirror thyroid immune responses. Ophthalmopathy was separated from stable hyperthyroidism by a 13 V-J signature model, with approximately 90% sensitivity and 81% to 83% specificity obtained in cross-validation and 80%/75% obtained in testing. Sample size was not statistically predetermined, and blinding of investigators to group allocation was not performed.

The sample taken for sequencing was blood. The sequence joins TRBV20-1 to TRBJ1-5, with the D gene uncertain. This receptor was obtained from a man aged 25 to 40 with Graves' ophthalmopathy. The CDR3 is CSTQPTSNQPQHF. The bases are TGCAGTACCCAACCCACTAGCAATCAGCCCCAGCATTTT.